These T cell receptor beta chains were read from a single sample in a study of T cell repertoires in cytomegalovirus infection. No cognate antigen is known for these TCRs. Each CDR3 protein is one row after TCRdb ran MiXCR on the reads. The sample has roughly 570,000 distinct CDR3 sequences; approximately 40% are singletons. The sample in question was cultured PBMCs, obtained from culture after CMV antigen stimulation. The receptors derive from a human donor in good health (CMV status not recorded). Some clones in this sample may be carry-over from other donors' samples. Both conserved end residues are part of each CDR3. The D gene is left open where the match is weak. Not all rows give a size; the values are once, few, many and, for expanded clones, a class.

V	size	D	length	J	DNA	CDR3
TRBV18	-	TRBD1	15	TRBJ1-2	TGTGCCAGCTCAGACTCACAGGGGGCTAACTATGGCTACACCTTC	CASSDSQGANYGYTF
TRBV12-3/TRBV12-4	few	-	14	TRBJ1-6	TGTGCCAGCACCCGGGGGGCGGAGGGGTCACCCCTCCACTTT	CASTRGAEGSPLHF
TRBV7-2	few	TRBD2	17	TRBJ2-7	TGTGCCAGCAGCACAATACCCGGGGCGGGGGTAACCTACGAGCAGTACTTC	CASSTIPGAGVTYEQYF
TRBV11-2	-	TRBD2	18	TRBJ2-5	TGTGCCAGCAGACCGACCGGGACTAGCGGGGGGGATCAAGAGACCCAGTACTTC	CASRPTGTSGGDQETQYF
TRBV20-1	once	-	13	TRBJ1-4	TGCAGTGCCCTGAGCCGCGGTAATGAAAAACTGTTTTTT	CSALSRGNEKLFF
TRBV11-2	-	-	13	TRBJ2-1	TGTGCCAGCAGCTTAGATCGGTTGAATGAGCAGTTCTTC	CASSLDRLNEQFF
TRBV7-2	few	-	16	TRBJ2-7	TGTGCCAGCAGCTTTGGGTCACCCCAAAGCTCCTACGAGCAGTACTTC	CASSFGSPQSSYEQYF
TRBV12-5	-	-	13	TRBJ1-2	TGTGCTAGTGGTTCCCCCCCCGGGTATGGCTACACCTTC	CASGSPPGYGYTF
TRBV27	few	TRBD2	16	TRBJ2-5	TGTGCCAGCAGTTTATCCGCTAGCGGGAGAGGAGAGACCCAGTACTTC	CASSLSASGRGETQYF
TRBV6-1	-	-	13	TRBJ2-3	TGTGCCAGCAGAGGGGTGGGCACAGATACGCAGTATTTT	CASRGVGTDTQYF
TRBV12-3/TRBV12-4	-	TRBD2	15	TRBJ2-3	TGTGCCAGCAGGCGCCGGGGGGGCACGACAAATACGCAGTATTTT	CASRRRGGTTNTQYF
TRBV10-3	-	-	13	TRBJ1-5	TGTGCCATCAGTGAGTCGACAGATCAGCCCCAGCATTTT	CAISESTDQPQHF
TRBV28	-	-	13	TRBJ1-1	TGTGCCACAGCCCGCTACAGGAACACTGAAGCTTTCTTT	CATARYRNTEAFF
TRBV20-1	-	-	12	TRBJ2-3	TGCAGTGCTAGACCCAACACAGATACGCAGTATTTT	CSARPNTDTQYF
TRBV25-1	once	TRBD2	13	TRBJ2-1	TGTGCCACCTCGACTAGCGGGAGTGATGAGCAGTTCTTC	CATSTSGSDEQFF
TRBV29-1	-	TRBD1	11	TRBJ2-7	TGCAGCGCGGGACAGGGGTACGAGCAGTACTTC	CSAGQGYEQYF
TRBV19	few	-	16	TRBJ1-5	TGTGCCAGTAGCACATTCGGGCCTCGGACCATTACGGCCCAGCATTTT	CASSTFGPRTITAQHF
TRBV7-9	-	TRBD1	13	TRBJ2-1	TGTGCCAGCAGCTTAGTAGGGACAGGGGTTCCGTTCTTC	CASSLVGTGVPFF
TRBV7-8	-	TRBD1	18	TRBJ2-3	TGTGCCAGCAGCTTATATGGACAGGGGGCGTCGGACACAGATACGCAGTATTTT	CASSLYGQGASDTDTQYF
TRBV20-1	-	-	14	TRBJ2-1	TGCAGTGCTAGAGACCAGCGGGCAAGCAATGAGCAGTTCTTC	CSARDQRASNEQFF
TRBV7-2	many	TRBD2	15	TRBJ2-7	TGTGCCAGCAGCCTAGGGCTAGCGGGACTCTACGAGCAGTACTTC	CASSLGLAGLYEQYF
TRBV7-6	many	-	14	TRBJ2-3	TGTGCCAGCAGCTTACGGGGGGCTGGGGATACGCAGTATTTT	CASSLRGAGDTQYF
TRBV20-1	-	TRBD1	14	TRBJ2-3	TGCAGTGCACCCGGGACAGCCAGCACAGATACGCAGTATTTT	CSAPGTASTDTQYF
TRBV11-2	-	-	16	TRBJ2-2	TGTGCCAGCAGCTTAGATCTCAACAGGAACACCGGGGAGCTGTTTTTT	CASSLDLNRNTGELFF
TRBV7-9	few	-	13	TRBJ1-2	TGTGCCAGCAGTCCATCCGGGAGCTATGGCTACACCTTC	CASSPSGSYGYTF
TRBV6-2/TRBV6-3	-	-	12	TRBJ1-1	TGTGCCAGCAGTACGCCGTACACTGAAGCTTTCTTT	CASSTPYTEAFF
TRBV19	-	-	15	TRBJ2-7	TGTGCCAGCGAACGACGACGGCCGAAAACCTACGAGCAGTACTTC	CASERRRPKTYEQYF
TRBV11-2	many	-	16	TRBJ1-4	TGTGCCAGCAGCCCAATTTCCGGGAGAGCTAATGAAAAACTGTTTTTT	CASSPISGRANEKLFF
TRBV6-6	-	-	14	TRBJ2-6	TGTGCCAGCAGGCGAGGGAATGGGGCCAACGTCCTGACTTTC	CASRRGNGANVLTF
TRBV7-8	-	-	17	TRBJ2-5	TGTGCCAGCAGCTCACTGCAGGGCGGAGGGTACCAAGAGACCCAGTACTTC	CASSSLQGGGYQETQYF
TRBV7-2	few	TRBD1	18	TRBJ1-3	TGTGCCAGCAGCTTAGGACAGGGCATTCACGGTGGAGGAAACACCATATATTTT	CASSLGQGIHGGGNTIYF
TRBV20-1	-	-	16	TRBJ1-4	TGCAGTGCGAGCTTTCGAGGGGGGTGGCTAAATGAAAAACTGTTTTTT	CSASFRGGWLNEKLFF
TRBV19	-	-	13	TRBJ2-3	TGTGCCAGTACGCCCCGTGGGGAAGATACGCAGTATTTT	CASTPRGEDTQYF
TRBV7-2	few	-	16	TRBJ2-3	TGTGCCAGCAGCTTGAGCAGTCGAGGGGCCCAGAATACGCAGTATTTT	CASSLSSRGAQNTQYF
TRBV11-2	-	-	15	TRBJ2-1	TGTGCCAGCAGCTTAGGGATCTTGCGGATCAATGAGCAGTTCTTC	CASSLGILRINEQFF
TRBV12-3/TRBV12-4	-	-	16	TRBJ1-1	TGTGCCAGCAGTTTCGGGGACACGTCAATGAACACTGAAGCTTTCTTT	CASSFGDTSMNTEAFF
TRBV6-6	-	TRBD1	17	TRBJ1-6	TGTGCCAGCAGCCAGGGGGGGGCAGCCCCCTATAATTCACCCCTCCACTTT	CASSQGGAAPYNSPLHF
TRBV7-2	many	-	15	TRBJ1-4	TGTGCCAGCAGCTTAGTGGGGACAACTAATGAAAAACTGTTTTTT	CASSLVGTTNEKLFF
TRBV6-2/TRBV6-3	few	TRBD2	17	TRBJ2-1	TGTGCCAGCAGTCCACCTCGTGGGCGGGAGGGCCAGGATGAGCAGTTCTTC	CASSPPRGREGQDEQFF
TRBV7-8	few	TRBD1	17	TRBJ2-1	TGTGCCAGCAGCTTAAGTGGCCGGGGGGACAGGGTGGCTGAGCAGTTCTTC	CASSLSGRGDRVAEQFF
TRBV6-2/TRBV6-3	-	-	15	TRBJ2-5	TGTGCCAGCACCCCCTTGGAAGGGTTTCAAGAGACCCAGTACTTC	CASTPLEGFQETQYF
TRBV7-2	many	-	12	TRBJ1-1	TGTGCCAGCAGCCCGACGTGGACTGAAGCTTTCTTT	CASSPTWTEAFF
TRBV4-1	-	-	15	TRBJ1-1	TGCGCCAGCAGCCAAGGGTCCAGGGGGAACACTGAAGCTTTCTTT	CASSQGSRGNTEAFF
TRBV2	-	-	14	TRBJ2-1	TGTGCCAGCAGTACCCCGGAGGGGCGGAATGAGCAGTTCTTC	CASSTPEGRNEQFF
TRBV7-2	many	-	16	TRBJ1-2	TGTGCCAGCAGCACCAGGGGTGGGGGCAGGTACTATGGCTACACCTTC	CASSTRGGGRYYGYTF
TRBV7-7	few	-	13	TRBJ2-5	TGTGCCAGCAGCCCAGACAGACAAGAGACCCAGTACTTC	CASSPDRQETQYF
TRBV4-1	few	-	13	TRBJ1-1	TGCGCCAGCACAGGCCGGGGGAACACTGAAGCTTTCTTT	CASTGRGNTEAFF
TRBV7-9	-	-	13	TRBJ2-1	TGTGCCAGCAGCCCGCCAGTGGGAAATGAGCAGTTCTTC	CASSPPVGNEQFF
TRBV10-3	-	TRBD1	13	TRBJ1-4	TGTGCCATACGCGGGACAGGAGATGAAAAACTGTTTTTT	CAIRGTGDEKLFF
TRBV7-2	-	-	12	TRBJ1-1	TGTGCCAGCAGCCCCCCGGGGGGGTCGGCTTTCTTT	CASSPPGGSAFF
TRBV5-5	-	TRBD1	18	TRBJ1-6	TGTGCCAGCAGCTTGCGGGCGGGTCCAACAGGGGCCGATTCACCCCTCCACTTT	CASSLRAGPTGADSPLHF
TRBV29-1	-	-	13	TRBJ1-1	TGCAGCGTTGGCGGGGCAAGGAACACTGAAGCTTTCTTT	CSVGGARNTEAFF
TRBV19	-	TRBD1	14	TRBJ1-2	TGTGCCAGTAGTACCGCGACAGGGCAGTCTGGCTACACCTTC	CASSTATGQSGYTF
TRBV12-3/TRBV12-4	-	-	14	TRBJ1-6	TGTGCCAGCAGTTTATCGGGCTTCTCTTCACCCCTCCACTTT	CASSLSGFSSPLHF
TRBV3-1	-	TRBD1	14	TRBJ2-1	TGTGCCAGCAGCCACCGACAGGGTTTGGGTGAGCAGTTCTTC	CASSHRQGLGEQFF
TRBV11-2	few	TRBD2	14	TRBJ2-1	TGTGCCAGCAGCTTGTTAGCGGGAGCGAATGAGCAGTTCTTC	CASSLLAGANEQFF
TRBV7-2	few	TRBD2	11	TRBJ2-1	TGTGCCAGCAGCTTAGGTCTAGCGGCGTTCTTC	CASSLGLAAFF
TRBV6-6	few	TRBD2	18	TRBJ2-3	TGTGCCAGCTGTTCAAGGCGGACGGGAGCGGGGGGAACAGATACGCAGTATTTT	CASCSRRTGAGGTDTQYF
TRBV7-2	few	TRBD1	16	TRBJ1-5	TGTGCCAGCAGCTTAGTGCTAGGACAGGGCGGCCAGCCCCAGCATTTT	CASSLVLGQGGQPQHF